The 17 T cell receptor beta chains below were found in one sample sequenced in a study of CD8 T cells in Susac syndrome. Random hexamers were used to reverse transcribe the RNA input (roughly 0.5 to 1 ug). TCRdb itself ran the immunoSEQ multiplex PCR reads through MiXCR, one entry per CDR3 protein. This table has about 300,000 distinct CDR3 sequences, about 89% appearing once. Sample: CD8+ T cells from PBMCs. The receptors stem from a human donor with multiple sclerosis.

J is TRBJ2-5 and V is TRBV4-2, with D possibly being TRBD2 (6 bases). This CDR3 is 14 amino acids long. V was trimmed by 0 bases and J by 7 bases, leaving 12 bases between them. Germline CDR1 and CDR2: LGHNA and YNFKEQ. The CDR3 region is CASSQEGGPATQYF. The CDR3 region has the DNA TGTGCCAGCAGCCAAGAGGGAGGACCCGCGACCCAGTACTTC.

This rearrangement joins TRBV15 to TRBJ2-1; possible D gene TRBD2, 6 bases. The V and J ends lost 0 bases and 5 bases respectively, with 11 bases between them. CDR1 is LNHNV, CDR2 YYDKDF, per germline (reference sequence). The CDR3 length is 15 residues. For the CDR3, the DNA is TGTGCCACCAGCAGAGAGGGCGGGATGAACAATGAGCAGTTCTTC. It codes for CATSREGGMNNEQFF. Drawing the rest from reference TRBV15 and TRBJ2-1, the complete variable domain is DAMVIQNPRYQVTQFGKPVTLSCSQTLNHNVMYWYQQKSSQAPKLLFHYYDKDFNNEADTPDNFQSRRPNTSFCFLDIRSPGLGDTAMYLCATSREGGMNNEQFFGPGTRLTVL.

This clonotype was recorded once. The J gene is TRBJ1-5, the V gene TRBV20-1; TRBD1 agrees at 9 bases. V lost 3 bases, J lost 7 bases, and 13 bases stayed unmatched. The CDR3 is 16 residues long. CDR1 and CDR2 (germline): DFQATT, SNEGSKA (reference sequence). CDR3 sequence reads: CSARKSRDRVGQPQHF. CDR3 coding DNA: TGCAGTGCTAGGAAATCCCGGGACAGGGTGGGACAGCCCCAGCATTTT.

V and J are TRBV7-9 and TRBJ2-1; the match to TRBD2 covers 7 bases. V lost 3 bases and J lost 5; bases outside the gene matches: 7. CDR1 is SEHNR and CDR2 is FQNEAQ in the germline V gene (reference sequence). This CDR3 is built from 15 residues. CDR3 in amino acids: CASSFPGTTHNEQFF. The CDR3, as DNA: TGTGCCAGCAGCTTCCCCGGGACTACCCACAATGAGCAGTTCTTC.

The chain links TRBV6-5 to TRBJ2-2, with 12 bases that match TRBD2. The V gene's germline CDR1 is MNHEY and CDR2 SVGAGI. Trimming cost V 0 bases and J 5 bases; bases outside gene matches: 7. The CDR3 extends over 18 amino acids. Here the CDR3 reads CASSYSASGRARTGELFF. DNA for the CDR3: TGTGCCAGCAGTTACTCGGCTAGCGGGAGGGCCCGGACCGGGGAGCTGTTTTTT.

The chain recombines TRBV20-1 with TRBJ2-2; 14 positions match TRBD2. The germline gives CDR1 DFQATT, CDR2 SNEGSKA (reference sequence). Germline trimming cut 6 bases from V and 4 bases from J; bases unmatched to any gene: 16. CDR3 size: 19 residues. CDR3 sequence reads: CSAHRPPGLAGAVTGELFF. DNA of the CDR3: TGCAGTGCCCATAGGCCGCCGGGACTAGCGGGAGCAGTCACCGGGGAGCTGTTTTTT.

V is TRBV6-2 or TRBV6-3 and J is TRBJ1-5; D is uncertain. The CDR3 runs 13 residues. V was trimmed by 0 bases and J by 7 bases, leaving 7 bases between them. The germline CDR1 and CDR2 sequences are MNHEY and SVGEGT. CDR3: CASSYSAFQPQHF. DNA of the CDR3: TGTGCCAGCAGTTACTCCGCGTTCCAGCCCCAGCATTTT.

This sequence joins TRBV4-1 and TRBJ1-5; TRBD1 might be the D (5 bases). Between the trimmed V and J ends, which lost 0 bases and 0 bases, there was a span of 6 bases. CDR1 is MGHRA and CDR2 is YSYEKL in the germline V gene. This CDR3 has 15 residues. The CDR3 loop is CASSQEGTSNQPQHF. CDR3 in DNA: TGCGCCAGCAGCCAAGAGGGGACTAGCAATCAGCCCCAGCATTTT.

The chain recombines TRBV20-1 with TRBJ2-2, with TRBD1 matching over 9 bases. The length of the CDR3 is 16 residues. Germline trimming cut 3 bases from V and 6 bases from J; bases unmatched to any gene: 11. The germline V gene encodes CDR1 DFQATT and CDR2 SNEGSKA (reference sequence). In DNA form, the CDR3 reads TGCAGTGCTAGGGCCCCACCGGGACAGGGTCCCGGGGAGCTGTTTTTT. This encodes CSARAPPGQGPGELFF.

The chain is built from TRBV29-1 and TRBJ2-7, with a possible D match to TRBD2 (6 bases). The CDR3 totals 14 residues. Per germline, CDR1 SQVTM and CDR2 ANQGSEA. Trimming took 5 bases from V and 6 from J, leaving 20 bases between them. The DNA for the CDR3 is TGCAGCGTTCGTATGGTAGGGTTGGGAGGCGAGCAGTACTTC. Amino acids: CSVRMVGLGGEQYF.

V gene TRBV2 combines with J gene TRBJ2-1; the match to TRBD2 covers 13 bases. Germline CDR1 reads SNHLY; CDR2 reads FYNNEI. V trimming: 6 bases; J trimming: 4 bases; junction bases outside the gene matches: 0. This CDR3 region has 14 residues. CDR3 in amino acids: CASRGLAGYNEQFF. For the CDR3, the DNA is TGTGCCAGCAGGGGACTAGCGGGGTACAATGAGCAGTTCTTC.

CDR3 residues: CSVEDNERESYEQYF. The CDR3 bases are TGCAGCGTTGAAGACAATGAGCGGGAGTCCTACGAGCAGTACTTC. The rearrangement links TRBV29-1 to TRBJ2-7, with TRBD2 matching over 8 bases. Germline values: CDR1 SQVTM, CDR2 ANQGSEA. Trimming took 0 bases from V and 1 from J; bases not matched to a gene: 5. This CDR3 has 15 amino acids.

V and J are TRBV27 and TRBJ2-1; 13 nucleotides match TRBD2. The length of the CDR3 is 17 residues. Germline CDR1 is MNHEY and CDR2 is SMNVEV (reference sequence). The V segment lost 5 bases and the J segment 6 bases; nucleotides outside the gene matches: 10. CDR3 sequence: CASSPGTSGVGSNEQFF. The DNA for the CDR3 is TGTGCCAGCAGTCCTGGGACTAGCGGGGTCGGATCCAATGAGCAGTTCTTC.

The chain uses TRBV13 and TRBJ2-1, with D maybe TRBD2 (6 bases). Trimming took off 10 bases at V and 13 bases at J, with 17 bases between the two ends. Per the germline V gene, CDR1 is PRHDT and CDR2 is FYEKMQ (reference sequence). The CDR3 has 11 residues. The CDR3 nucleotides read TGTGCCACCCATGGTCCGGGACTTCAGTTCTTC. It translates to CATHGPGLQFF.

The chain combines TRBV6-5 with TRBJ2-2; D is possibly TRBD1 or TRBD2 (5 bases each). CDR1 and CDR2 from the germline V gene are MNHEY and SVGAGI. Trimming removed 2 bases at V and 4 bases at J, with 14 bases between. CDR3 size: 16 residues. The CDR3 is CASSYGTDSFTGELFF. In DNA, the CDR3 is TGTGCCAGCAGTTACGGGACGGACTCCTTCACCGGGGAGCTGTTTTTT.

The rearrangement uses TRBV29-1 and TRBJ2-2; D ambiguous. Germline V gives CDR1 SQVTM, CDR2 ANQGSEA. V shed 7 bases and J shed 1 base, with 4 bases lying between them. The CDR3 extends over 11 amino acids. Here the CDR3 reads CSALNTGELFF. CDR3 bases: TGCAGCGCCCTGAACACCGGGGAGCTGTTTTTT.

CDR3 residues: CASSSSPLGLATNEQFF. The CDR3 DNA is TGTGCCAGCAGTTCTAGCCCACTCGGACTAGCGACAAATGAGCAGTTCTTC. The J gene is TRBJ2-1, the V gene TRBV12-3 or TRBV12-4, with 9 bases lining up with TRBD2. This CDR3 has 17 residues. Losses at the gene ends were 4 bases for V and 7 bases for J; bases not matched to a gene: 14.